The next 29 T cell receptor beta chains were all read from a single sample in a study of glioma-infiltrating T cells. TCR alpha and beta CDR3 regions were amplified from RNA using iRepertoire nested multiplex PCR. TCRdb reprocessed the multiplex PCR reads via MiXCR and lists one record per CDR3 protein. The sample carries under 50,000 distinct CDR3 sequences, about a fifth recorded once. Sequenced: glioma tissue, nonneoplastic brain tissue, or PBMCs (not recorded which). Receptors originate from a human donor with low-grade glioma or glioblastoma, undergoing nonglioma brain surgery, or in good health (not recorded which).

This clonotype was seen a single time. The genes are TRBV6-6 and TRBJ2-1; TRBD2 matches 8 bases. The CDR3 loop spans 16 amino acids. Looked up from germline, CDR1 is MNHNY and CDR2 is SVGAGI (reference sequence). V shed 2 bases, J shed 7 bases, and the junction held 10 bases outside the gene matches. The CDR3 here is CASSYQVGAGANEQFF. The CDR3 DNA is TGTGCCAGCAGTTACCAGGTGGGAGCGGGAGCTAATGAGCAGTTCTTC.

This chain joins TRBV6-2 or TRBV6-3 and TRBJ1-1; D not certain. V was pared by 11 bases and J by 0 bases, with 13 bases between. The germline gives CDR1 MNHEY, CDR2 SVGEGT. This CDR3 is built from 13 residues. CDR3 protein: CAVRRNLNTEAFF. The CDR3 nucleotides are TGTGCCGTCAGGAGGAATCTGAACACTGAAGCTTTCTTT.

This clonotype was picked up many times. The genes are TRBV4-1 and TRBJ2-7, with D perhaps TRBD1 (5 bases). Germline V gene data show CDR1 as MGHRA and CDR2 as YSYEKL. Trimming took off 4 bases at V and 4 bases at J, with 14 bases between the two ends. The CDR3 contains 14 residues. The CDR3 is CASSLEGAEYEQYF. The CDR3 DNA reads as TGCGCCAGCAGCCTAGAAGGGGCAGAGTACGAGCAGTACTTC.

This clonotype came up many times. J is TRBJ2-7 and V is TRBV20-1, with unresolved D. The germline gives CDR1 DFQATT, CDR2 SNEGSKA (reference sequence). The CDR3 totals 13 residues. The V end was cut by 6 bases, the J end by 1 base, with 13 bases between. CDR3 DNA sequence: TGCAGTGCCCTTGACAAGTCATCCTACGAGCAGTACTTC. Translation gives CSALDKSSYEQYF.

This chain uses TRBV7-9 with TRBJ2-1; no firm D call. The CDR3 runs to 15 residues. V was pared by 4 bases and J by 0 bases, with 10 bases between. Germline-derived CDR1 and CDR2 are SEHNR and FQNEAQ (reference sequence). CDR3 DNA sequence: TGTGCCAGCAGCTCTAGGGCATTCTCCTACAATGAGCAGTTCTTC. Translation gives CASSSRAFSYNEQFF.

Many counts were recorded for this clonotype. The chain uses TRBV2 and TRBJ2-3; TRBD1 matches 7 bases. Germline trimming cut 4 bases from V and 3 bases from J; bases unmatched to any gene: 7. From germline, CDR1 is SNHLY and CDR2 FYNNEI. The CDR3 contains 15 residues. The CDR3 DNA reads as TGTGCCAGCAGTGTGCAGGGGGTCGGGACAGATACGCAGTATTTT. Translated: CASSVQGVGTDTQYF.

Comments on this clonotype: Just one base apart from a much larger clone, this may be a read error. This chain links TRBV7-9 with TRBJ2-2; D perhaps matches TRBD1 (7 bases). The CDR3 has 16 residues. The germline V gene has CDR1 SEHNR and CDR2 FQNEAQ (reference sequence). CDR3 in DNA: TGTGCCAGCAGCCCCAGGGGGGATACGAACACCGTGGAGCTGTTTTTT. Protein sequence: CASSPRGDTNTVELFF.

This clonotype was recorded many times. A junction end diverges from the germline sequence, so it may reflect a read error. J is TRBJ1-2 and V is TRBV2; D gene uncertain. There are 15 residues in the CDR3. Germline CDR1 reads SNHLY; CDR2 reads FYNNEI. CDR3 protein: CASSEASNSRYGYAF. The CDR3 DNA follows: TGTGCCAGCAGTGAAGCGTCGAATTCCCGCTATGGCTACGCCTTC.

J is TRBJ2-5 and V is TRBV29-1; no firm D call. Deletions cut 4 bases from V and 5 bases from J, with 11 bases between. The CDR3 length is 12 residues. From germline, CDR1 is SQVTM and CDR2 ANQGSEA. CDR3 in DNA: TGCAGCGTTGGGGATCCCCTGGAGACCCAGTACTTC. This gives the protein CSVGDPLETQYF.

A note on this clonotype: This could be a read error, since a much larger clone is one nucleotide away. The rearrangement joins TRBV7-3 to TRBJ2-3, with 9 bases matching TRBD2. Germline V lookup: CDR1 SGHTA, CDR2 FQGTGA. This CDR3 is built from 16 residues. The ends lost 5 bases at V and 6 bases at J; junction bases unmatched: 12. As DNA, the CDR3 is TGTGCCAGCAGCCTCTATTGGGGGACTAGCTGGGATACGCAGTATTTT. This codes for CASSLYWGTSWDTQYF.

This clonotype was seen repeatedly, ten times or more. CDR3 DNA: TGTGCCAGCAGCAAGACAGCCACTAGCACAGATACGCAGTATTTT. As protein: CASSKTATSTDTQYF. The rearrangement links TRBV7-3 to TRBJ2-3, with a weak D call TRBD1 (5 bases). Germline loops: CDR1 SGHTA, CDR2 FQGTGA. Trimming pared 5 bases from V and 0 bases from J, leaving 12 bases between. The length of the CDR3 is 15 residues.

J is TRBJ2-1 and V is TRBV11-2; D ambiguous. The CDR3 sequence is 13 residues long. Germline V gene sequence: CDR1 SGHAT, CDR2 FQNNGV. V lost 6 bases and J lost 14, with 20 bases in between. The DNA for the CDR3 is TGTGCCAGCAGATTATCAGAAAGGGTGAGAAAGTTCTTC. Its protein is CASRLSERVRKFF. Filled out from reference TRBV11-2 and TRBJ2-1, the complete variable domain reads EAGVAQSPRYKIIEKRQSVAFWCNPISGHATLYWYQQILGQGPKLLIQFQNNGVVDDSQLPKDRFSAERLKGVDSTLKIQPAKLEDSAVYLCASRLSERVRKFFGPGTRLTVL.

In its sample, this clonotype was seen many times. The rearrangement links TRBV3-1 to TRBJ2-3; tentative D call: TRBD2 (6 bases). The length of the CDR3 is 14 residues. The V end lost 3 bases, the J end lost 10 bases, and 17 bases lay between the germline ends. Germline assignment: CDR1 LGHDT and CDR2 YNNKEL (reference sequence). CDR3 nucleotide sequence: TGTGCCAGCAGCCAGCCCACGGGAGCAATGTCGCAGTATTTT. This sequence encodes CASSQPTGAMSQYF.

This chain joins TRBV7-9 and TRBJ2-1; D is perhaps TRBD1 or TRBD2 (5 bases each). The V gene lost 4 bases and the J gene lost 2 bases, with 15 bases spanning the gap. Germline values: CDR1 SEHNR, CDR2 FQNEAQ (reference sequence). This CDR3 has 16 residues. The CDR3 reads CASSSLLRDAYNEQFF. The CDR3 nucleotides read TGTGCCAGCAGCTCTTTACTCAGGGACGCCTACAATGAGCAGTTCTTC.

The chain recombines TRBV12-3 or TRBV12-4 with TRBJ2-1, with D perhaps TRBD1 or TRBD2 (5 bases each). The CDR3 totals 18 residues. The V end lost 5 bases, the J end lost 3 bases, and 23 bases lay between the germline ends. CDR3 nucleotides: TGTGCCAGCAGTCCTGGAACCGAGGGGCTAGTGGGCTACAATGAGCAGTTCTTC. Residues: CASSPGTEGLVGYNEQFF.

This clonotype occurred many times. V gene TRBV3-1 combines with J gene TRBJ2-7, with D hard to call. The CDR3 length is 12 residues. V was clipped by 0 bases and J by 3 bases, with 3 bases between them. CDR1 is LGHDT and CDR2 is YNNKEL in the germline V gene (reference sequence). The CDR3 loop reads CASSQDVYEQYF. The DNA of the CDR3 is TGTGCCAGCAGCCAAGATGTCTACGAGCAGTACTTC.

In its sample, this clonotype was seen many times. The chain carries TRBV29-1 and TRBJ2-7, with TRBD1 matching over 7 bases. Per germline, CDR1 SQVTM and CDR2 ANQGSEA. The V and J ends lost 6 bases and 0 bases, in that order; junction bases with no gene match: 2. The CDR3 spans 12 residues. CDR3 amino acids: CSVGQDSYEQYF. The CDR3 region has the DNA TGCAGCGTAGGACAGGACTCCTACGAGCAGTACTTC.

The table lists this clonotype with a few counts. An end of the junction differs from the germline gene, which may be a read error. The rearrangement links TRBV5-4 to TRBJ2-1; D might be TRBD1 (6 bases). CDR1 SGHNT and CDR2 YYREEE come from the germline V gene (reference sequence). The CDR3 extends over 16 amino acids. CDR3 DNA sequence: TGTGCCAGCACCTTGGTTGGGGGCTCCTTCTACAATGAGCAGTTCTTC. Translated, it gives CASTLVGGSFYNEQFF.

This clonotype was seen once. At one end the junction does not follow the germline gene, possibly because of a read error. The CDR3 DNA follows: TGTGCCACCAGCATAGATGTGGCCCTTTCGTGGGGCCAGTACTTT. Translation gives CATSIDVALSWGQYF. V and J are TRBV15 and TRBJ2-5, with D possibly TRBD1 on 5 matching bases. CDR3 length: 15 amino acids. Germline values: CDR1 LNHNV, CDR2 YYDKDF (reference sequence).

This clonotype was found many times. V is TRBV7-9 and J is TRBJ1-1; no definite D call. With 4 bases removed from V and 1 base from J, the gap between germline ends came to 7 bases. Germline CDR1 SEHNR, CDR2 FQNEAQ (reference sequence). This CDR3 is 13 amino acids long. The CDR3 is CASSSNSNTEAFF. CDR3 DNA: TGTGCCAGCAGCTCCAATTCGAACACTGAAGCTTTCTTT.

This clonotype was seen many times. V and J are TRBV6-6 and TRBJ2-7, with a tentative D call TRBD1 (5 bases). This CDR3 spans 13 amino acids. CDR1 and CDR2 (germline): MNHNY, SVGAGI (reference sequence). The V and J ends lost 2 bases and 7 bases respectively, with 12 bases between them. CDR3 loop: CASSYRRVGEQYF. CDR3 coding DNA: TGTGCCAGCAGTTACCGCAGGGTGGGGGAGCAGTACTTC.

This clonotype has a count of ten or more. CDR3 DNA: TGCAGTGCCCCAAGGGGCACTAGCGGGGGCGCTTCCACAGATACGCAGTATTTT. Amino acids: CSAPRGTSGGASTDTQYF. J is TRBJ2-3 and V is TRBV20-1; 11 nucleotides line up with TRBD2. This CDR3 is built from 18 residues. The trim removed 6 bases at V and 2 bases at J, leaving 16 bases unmatched. The germline V gene encodes CDR1 DFQATT and CDR2 SNEGSKA (reference sequence).

This clonotype came up many times. This chain links TRBV15 with TRBJ2-1; the match to TRBD1 covers 8 bases. Per the germline V gene, CDR1 is LNHNV and CDR2 is YYDKDF (reference sequence). V gave up 6 bases and J gave up 7 bases; unmatched junction bases: 8. The CDR3 spans 14 residues. This CDR3 reads CATRALTGDNEQFF. CDR3 nucleotides: TGTGCCACCAGGGCCTTGACAGGGGATAATGAGCAGTTCTTC.

This clonotype was counted only a few times. V is TRBV29-1 and J is TRBJ2-7; D gene uncertain. Germline lookup yields CDR1 SQVTM and CDR2 ANQGSEA. Trimming cost V 0 bases and J 3 bases, with 6 bases left between them. The CDR3 sequence is 12 residues long. The CDR3 loop reads CSVEDHGYEQYF. As DNA, the CDR3 is TGCAGCGTTGAAGATCACGGCTACGAGCAGTACTTC.

This sequence joins TRBV19 and TRBJ2-5, with D possibly being TRBD1 (6 bases). Germline CDR1 and CDR2: LNHDA and SQIVND (reference sequence). The CDR3 is made up of 14 amino acids. Between the trimmed V and J ends, which lost 6 bases and 5 bases, there was a span of 16 bases. The CDR3 spells CASSFGTPMETQYF. For the CDR3, the DNA is TGTGCCAGTAGCTTTGGGACACCTATGGAGACCCAGTACTTC.

This clonotype was counted between two and nine times. The chain employs TRBV29-1 and TRBJ2-1; D possibly matches TRBD1 or TRBD2 (5 bases each). Germline lookup yields CDR1 SQVTM and CDR2 ANQGSEA. Trimming shortened V by 0 bases and J by 13 bases, and 19 bases separated the two germline ends. The CDR3 loop spans 14 amino acids. In DNA form, the CDR3 reads TGCAGCGTTGAAGATAGGCCGGGACGTTGGAATCAGTTCTTC. This translates into CSVEDRPGRWNQFF.

The J gene is TRBJ2-1, the V gene TRBV3-1; D possibly uses TRBD1 or TRBD2 (6 bases each). Trimming left V 8 bases short and J 4 bases short, with 12 bases between. The CDR3 totals 13 residues. Germline values: CDR1 LGHDT, CDR2 YNNKEL (reference sequence). CDR3 bases: TGTGCCAGCCGCCTAGGGGGGTACAATGAGCAGTTCTTC. This encodes CASRLGGYNEQFF.

The table lists this clonotype with many counts. V is TRBV7-2 and J is TRBJ2-1; D is perhaps TRBD1 (5 bases). This CDR3 contains 13 residues. The germline CDR1 and CDR2 sequences are SGHTA and FQGNSA. Trimming cost V 5 bases and J 11 bases, with 16 bases left between them. The CDR3 bases are TGTGCCAGCAGCCTACAGGTGCGAGATAAGCAGTTCTTC. Amino acids: CASSLQVRDKQFF.

This clonotype occurred many times. V usage is TRBV7-2 and J usage is TRBJ1-3; D not certain. The CDR3 contains 14 residues. V was shortened by 6 bases and J by 3 bases, with 12 bases between the two germline ends. Germline loops: CDR1 SGHTA, CDR2 FQGNSA. The CDR3: CASSPTDNGNTIYF. The CDR3 DNA is TGTGCCAGCAGTCCAACGGATAATGGAAACACCATATATTTT.